This T cell receptor beta chain stems from a study of T cell repertoires in cytomegalovirus infection. One entry per CDR3 protein, called by TCRdb with MiXCR from the reads. The top ten hold around 12% of the sample, which has hundreds of thousands of distinct CDR3 sequences, approximately 30% seen once. A few counts support this clonotype. What it recognizes is unknown. CDR1 SEHNR and CDR2 FQNEAQ come from the germline V gene (reference sequence). V was shortened by 8 bases and J by 0 bases, with 10 bases between the two germline ends. The CDR3 sequence is 13 residues long. The TCR originated in a human donor in good health (CMV status not recorded). Some clones in this sample may be carry-over from other donors' samples. The V and J genes are TRBV7-9 and TRBJ1-1; the D gene is possibly TRBD1 (6 bases). This specimen was cultured CD8+ T cells from PBMCs, taken from culture after CMV antigen stimulation. The CDR3 protein is CASEGGMNTEAFF. The CDR3 DNA is TGTGCCAGCGAAGGGGGTATGAACACTGAAGCTTTCTTT. Drawing the rest from reference TRBV7-9 and TRBJ1-1, the complete variable domain is DTGVSQNPRHKITKRGQNVTFRCDPISEHNRLYWYRQTLGQGPEFLTYFQNEAQLEKSRLLSDRFSAERPKGSFSTLEIQRTEQGDSAMYLCASEGGMNTEAFFGQGTRLTVV.